This paragraph reports one T cell receptor (beta chain). By share, this clonotype ranks as medium-sized (0.01 to 0.1%). No cognate antigen has been identified for it. At one end, the junction sequence differs from germline, possibly due to a read error. This beta chain represents an off-target read in a library built for alpha chains; its size is of limited meaning. This entry is derived from a study of spatial heterogeneity in lung cancer (dated by TCRdb to the late 2010s). Study-wide context: Donors were approximately 72 patients with early-stage, untreated non-small cell lung cancer from the lung TRACERx cohort. A portion of the blood samples were taken at disease recurrence, and the median time to first recurrence was about 46 weeks. Beta-chain transcripts were consistently detected in greater numbers than alpha-chain transcripts, which likely reflected higher beta-chain transcript abundance. In the raw uncorrected reads, each unique combination of TCR and UMI appeared more than ten times on average. TCR alpha and beta repertoires were quantitatively compared across multiple tumor regions, matched nontumor lung and blood in non-small cell lung cancer. The study linked features of the TCR repertoire to counts of nonsynonymous mutations, which were determined by whole-exome sequencing of tumor tissue. Both alpha and beta chains were TCR-sequenced in hundreds of tumor regions, 64 matched nontumor lung samples and around 54 PBMC samples obtained at surgery.

Study-level results and caveats: Ubiquitous expanded tumor TCRs were detected in blood more often at tumor resection than at routine follow-up. Confirming at a functional level the hypothesis that regional TCRs recognize regional mutations was considered to require additional single-cell paired TCR alpha and beta sequencing.

CDR1 SGHTA and CDR2 FQGNSA were looked up in the germline V gene. Including cysteine and phenylalanine, the CDR3 has 13 amino acids. The only DNA kept is the CDR3, 39 bases in frame from the first base. Library prep was done by 5' RACE. TCRdb records NextSeq 500 as the sequencer. In the TCR library protocol, a unique molecular identifier was attached to each TCR cDNA molecule so that PCR and sequencing errors could be corrected. The published analysis was carried out like this. TCR identification, UMI-based error correction and CDR3 extraction were performed with Decombinator tools. TCRs above a frequency of 2 per 1,000, corresponding to the top 1% of the tumor frequency distribution, were defined as expanded. Renyi diversity was computed with the R vegan package after each repertoire had been subsampled 100 times to 5,000 TCRs. To build CDR3 similarity networks, amino acid triplet string-kernel similarity was used, and CDR3s were connected when their pairwise similarity was above 0.82. The raw public data were reprocessed by TCRdb itself: fastp quality trimming at Q25, MiXCR clonotype calling, in-frame beta chains only. Records with the same CDR3 protein are collapsed into one entry carrying the most frequent genes and DNA. In this record, the V and J calls reflect TCRdb's handling and not the investigators' own analysis. The sample table holds under 10,000 distinct CDR3 sequences, of which nearly 4% were seen once. 18% of the sample belongs to the ten largest clones.

Explained via the paper, the time point label denotes: blood taken at disease recurrence. Whole RNA extracted from tumor and nontumor lung tissue, or from cryopreserved PBMC samples, was used for TCR sequencing without cell sorting. Only patients with enough RNA available from two or more tumor regions were chosen for TCR sequencing. The TCR originated in a female donor with early-stage non-small cell lung cancer. The chain was built from TRBV7-2 and TRBJ2-1; TRBD2 fits 10 bases in the junction. Material: PBMCs, obtained at recurrence. The CDR3 protein is CASSPLAGATGCF. The DNA reads TGTGCCAGCAGCCCCCTAGCGGGGGCCACAGGATGCTTC.